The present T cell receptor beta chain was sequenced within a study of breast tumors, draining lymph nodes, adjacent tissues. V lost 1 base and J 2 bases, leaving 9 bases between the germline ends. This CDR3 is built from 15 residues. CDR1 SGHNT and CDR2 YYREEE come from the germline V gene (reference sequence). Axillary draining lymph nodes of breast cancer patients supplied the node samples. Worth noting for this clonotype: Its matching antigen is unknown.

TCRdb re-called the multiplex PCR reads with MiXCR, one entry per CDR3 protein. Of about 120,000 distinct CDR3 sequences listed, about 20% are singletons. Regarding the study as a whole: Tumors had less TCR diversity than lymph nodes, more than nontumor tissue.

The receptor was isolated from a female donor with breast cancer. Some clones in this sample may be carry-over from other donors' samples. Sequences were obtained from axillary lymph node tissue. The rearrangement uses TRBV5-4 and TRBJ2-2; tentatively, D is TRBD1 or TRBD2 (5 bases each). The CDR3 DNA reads TGTGCCAGCAGCTTGAGGGACGGAAACACCGGGGAGCTGTTTTTT. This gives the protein CASSLRDGNTGELFF.